These 10 T cell receptor beta chains were sequenced from one sample in a study of shared T cell receptors in the human thymus. The assay was immunoSEQ multiplex PCR, and TCRdb's table has in-frame clones only and misses some. The repertoire has around 340,000 clones, more than 85% of them found once; the top ten carry roughly 0.02%. Sample: thymocytes. These receptors came from a human donor.

The chain uses TRBV5-1 and TRBJ2-3; 7 bases align to TRBD1. CDR3 length: 16 residues. CDR1 is SGHRS and CDR2 is YFSETQ in the germline V gene. V trimming: 3 bases; J trimming: 3 bases; junction bases outside the gene matches: 10. The chain's CDR3 is CASSWTGRLETDTQYF. The CDR3 region has the DNA TGCGCCAGCAGCTGGACAGGAAGGTTAGAGACAGATACGCAGTATTTT.

The count of this clone is one. The chain employs TRBV7-7 and TRBJ2-1; the D gene is possibly TRBD1 (6 bases). Germline CDR1 SSHAT, CDR2 FNYEAQ (reference sequence). Trimming pared 5 bases from V and 0 bases from J, leaving 17 bases between. The CDR3 runs 17 residues. In DNA, the CDR3 is TGTGCCAGCAGCCCAGGACCCATGGGGGCCTCCTACAATGAGCAGTTCTTC. Translated: CASSPGPMGASYNEQFF.

This clone was counted a few times. The J gene is TRBJ2-7, the V gene TRBV7-8; a weak D match, TRBD2 (5 bases). Trimming took off 5 bases at V and 5 bases at J, with 22 bases between the two ends. The germline gives CDR1 SGHVS, CDR2 FQNEAQ. The CDR3 totals 16 residues. The CDR3 DNA sequence: TGTGCCAGCAGCCCAGTTAGGGTATGGTCTAGCCACGAGCAGTACTTC. It is translated as CASSPVRVWSSHEQYF.

The V call is TRBV2, the J call TRBJ2-7; 12 bases match TRBD2. This CDR3 has 17 amino acids. Germline CDR1 SNHLY, CDR2 FYNNEI. V gave up 4 bases and J gave up 7 bases; unmatched junction bases: 14. CDR3 DNA sequence: TGTGCCAGCAGTGGGAAGCGACCTAGCGGGAGGGCCTGGGAGCAGTACTTC. Amino acid sequence: CASSGKRPSGRAWEQYF.

The rearrangement links TRBV7-9 to TRBJ1-2; 8 bases line up with TRBD1. Germline assignment: CDR1 SEHNR and CDR2 FQNEAQ (reference sequence). The CDR3 is 16 amino acids. V gave up 7 bases and J gave up 0 bases; unmatched junction bases: 10. CDR3 in DNA: TGTGCCAGCACTCGACTACAGGGGGAAGCTAACTATGGCTACACCTTC. This sequence encodes CASTRLQGEANYGYTF.

The chain couples TRBV19 to TRBJ1-1; no definite D call. In germline, CDR1 is LNHDA, CDR2 SQIVND (reference sequence). The V and J ends lost 4 bases and 3 bases respectively, with 15 bases between them. This CDR3 has 15 residues. The chain's CDR3 is CASSKETLGYTEAFF. The CDR3 DNA follows: TGTGCCAGTAGTAAGGAGACCCTGGGGTACACTGAAGCTTTCTTT.

The V gene is TRBV2, the J gene TRBJ2-1; the D call may be TRBD1 or TRBD2 (5 bases each). The V gene lost 7 bases and the J gene lost 9 bases, with 16 bases spanning the gap. The length of the CDR3 is 13 residues. CDR1 is SNHLY and CDR2 is FYNNEI in the germline V gene. The CDR3 sequence is CASIEGRVGEQFF. The DNA for the CDR3 is TGTGCCAGCATCGAGGGCAGGGTCGGTGAGCAGTTCTTC.

This rearrangement joins TRBV28 to TRBJ2-1; 10 nucleotides align to TRBD2. Germline CDR1 MDHEN, CDR2 SYDVKM. This CDR3 region has 15 residues. Losses at the gene ends were 6 bases for V and 2 bases for J; bases not matched to a gene: 4. The CDR3 here is CASRRLAGTYNEQFF. CDR3 in DNA: TGTGCCAGCAGGCGACTAGCGGGTACCTACAATGAGCAGTTCTTC.

The J gene is TRBJ1-1, the V gene TRBV6-6; D gene ambiguous. CDR1 MNHNY and CDR2 SVGAGI come from the germline V gene (reference sequence). Trimming took off 5 bases at V and 7 bases at J, with 17 bases between the two ends. This CDR3 region has 14 residues. CDR3 sequence (DNA): TGTGCCAGCAGTCAACGGGGTGGGAGCAATGAAGCTTTCTTT. This translates into CASSQRGGSNEAFF.

J is TRBJ2-3 and V is TRBV6-4, with TRBD1 matching 7 bases. CDR3 size: 14 residues. J gave up 1 base and V 5 bases, and 3 bases lay outside the gene matches. Germline assignment: CDR1 MRHNA and CDR2 SNTAGT. As DNA, the CDR3 is TGTGCCAGCAGTACAGGGGACGGCACAGATACGCAGTATTTT. This gives the protein CASSTGDGTDTQYF.